This paragraph reports one TCR beta chain. Antigen unknown. The data belong to a study of cytomegalovirus exposure and HLA in healthy donors. Study-level findings and limits: Most TCR sequences proved rare, with some public TCRs found in many donors. In vitro work confirmed that three CMV-associated chains recognize CMV antigens.

PCR was performed using 60 Vbeta and 13 Jbeta primers. Clones were sequenced by immunoSEQ multiplex PCR, and TCRdb holds only the in-frame ones, with some missing. The sample holds approximately 200,000 clones, 82% seen once. The sequenced sample was PBMCs. This receptor was taken from a woman in her fifties or sixties in good health and CMV-seropositive.

CDR3 sequence: CASSWASGGATDTQYF. CDR3 nucleotides: TGTGCCAGCAGCTGGGCTAGCGGGGGGGCCACGGATACGCAGTATTTT. The chain uses TRBV7-2 and TRBJ2-3; 12 positions agree with TRBD2. The CDR3 runs 16 residues. Germline CDR1 reads SGHTA; CDR2 reads FQGNSA. J gave up 6 bases and V 4 bases, and 8 bases lay outside the gene matches.